This TCR beta chain derives from a study of shared clonotypes between healthy human individuals. Healthy adults negative for HIV, lacking recent acute infections or vaccinations, served as donors. The investigators split CD4+ cells into a CD45RA+ naive subset and a CD45RA-negative memory subset. Clones were sequenced by immunoSEQ multiplex PCR, and TCRdb holds only the in-frame ones, with some missing. The sample lists more than 2 million clones, about 94% seen once, with 0.1% to 0.15% in the top ten. The V end lost 3 bases, the J end lost 4 bases, and 12 bases lay between the germline ends. The CDR3 spans 14 residues. Germline V gene lookup returns CDR1 WNHNN and CDR2 SYGVQD (reference sequence).

This sequence joins TRBV10-1 and TRBJ1-1; D is unclear. Sample: naive CD4+ T cells sorted from blood. Subset: CD45RA+ positively selected. This clonotype originated in a man aged 18 to 29 in good health. This CDR3 is CASSDGLAATEAFF. The DNA for the CDR3 is TGCGCCAGCAGTGACGGCCTGGCCGCCACTGAAGCTTTCTTT.